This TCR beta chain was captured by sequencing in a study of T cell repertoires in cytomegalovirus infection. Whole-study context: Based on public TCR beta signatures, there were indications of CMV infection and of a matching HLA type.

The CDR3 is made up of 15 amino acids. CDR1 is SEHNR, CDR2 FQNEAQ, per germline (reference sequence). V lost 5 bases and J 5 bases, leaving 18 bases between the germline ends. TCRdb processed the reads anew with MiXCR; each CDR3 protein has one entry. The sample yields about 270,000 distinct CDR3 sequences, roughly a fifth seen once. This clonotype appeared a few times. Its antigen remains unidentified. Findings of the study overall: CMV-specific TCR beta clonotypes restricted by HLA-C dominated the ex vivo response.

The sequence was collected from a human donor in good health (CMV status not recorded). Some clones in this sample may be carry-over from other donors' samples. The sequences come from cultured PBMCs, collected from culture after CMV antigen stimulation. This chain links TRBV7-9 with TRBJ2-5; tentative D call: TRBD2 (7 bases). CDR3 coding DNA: TGTGCCAGCAGCGCGAGGGAGGGGGTACGGGAGACCCAGTACTTC. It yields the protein CASSAREGVRETQYF.